This T cell receptor beta chain was profiled in a study of blood T cell repertoires in COVID-19. J lost 8 bases, V lost 3 bases, and 5 bases had no gene match. This CDR3 has 14 amino acids. Germline V gene sequence: CDR1 SEHNR, CDR2 FQNEAQ (reference sequence). TCRdb's copy holds only in-frame clones and misses some; the assay was immunoSEQ multiplex PCR. The repertoire holds hundreds of thousands of clones, with 88% as singletons. The sample comprised PBMCs or T cells enriched from blood (not recorded which). This chain connects TRBV7-9 to TRBJ1-2; TRBD1 aligns across 11 bases. The clonotype was recovered from a woman aged 55-75 years in a cohort exposed to, infected with or recovered from COVID-19 (not recorded which). CDR3 sequence: CASSLGTGGRGYTF. CDR3 nucleotide sequence: TGTGCCAGCAGCTTGGGGACAGGGGGTCGCGGCTACACCTTC.